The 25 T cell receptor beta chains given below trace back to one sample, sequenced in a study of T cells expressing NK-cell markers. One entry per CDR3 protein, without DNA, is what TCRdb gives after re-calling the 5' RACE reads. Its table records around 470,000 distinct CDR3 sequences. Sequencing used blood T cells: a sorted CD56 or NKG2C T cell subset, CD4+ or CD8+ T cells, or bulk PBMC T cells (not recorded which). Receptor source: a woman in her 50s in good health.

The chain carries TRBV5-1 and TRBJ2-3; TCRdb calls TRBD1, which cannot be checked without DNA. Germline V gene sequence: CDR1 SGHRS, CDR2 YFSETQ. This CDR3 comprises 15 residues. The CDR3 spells CASSTGGAGTDTQYF.

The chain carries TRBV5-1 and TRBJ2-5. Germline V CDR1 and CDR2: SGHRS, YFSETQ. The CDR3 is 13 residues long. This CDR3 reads CASSLADQETQYF.

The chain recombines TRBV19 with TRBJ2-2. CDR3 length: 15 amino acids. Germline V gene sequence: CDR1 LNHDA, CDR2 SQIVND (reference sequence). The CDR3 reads CASSIGQSLTGELFF.

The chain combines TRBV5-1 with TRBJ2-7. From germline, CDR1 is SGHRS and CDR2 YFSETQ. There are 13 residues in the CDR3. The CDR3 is CASSRDTYSEQYF.

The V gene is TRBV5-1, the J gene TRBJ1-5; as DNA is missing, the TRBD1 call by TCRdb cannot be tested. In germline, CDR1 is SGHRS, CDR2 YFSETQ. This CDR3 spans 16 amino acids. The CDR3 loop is CASSLGDRGGDQPQHF.

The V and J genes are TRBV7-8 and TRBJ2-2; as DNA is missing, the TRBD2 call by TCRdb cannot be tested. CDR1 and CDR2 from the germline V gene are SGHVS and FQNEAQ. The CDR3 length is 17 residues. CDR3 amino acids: CASSLVGSLGATGELFF.

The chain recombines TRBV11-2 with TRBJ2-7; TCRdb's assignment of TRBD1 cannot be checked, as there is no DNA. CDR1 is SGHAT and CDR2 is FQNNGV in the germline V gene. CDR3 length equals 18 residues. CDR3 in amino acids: CASSLGGYKGARAYEQYF.

CDR3 loop: CASSGRTSGSRDYEQYF. The gene calls are TRBV6-1 and TRBJ2-7; as DNA is missing, the TRBD2 call by TCRdb cannot be tested. Germline CDR1 MNHNS, CDR2 SASEGT. There are 17 residues in the CDR3.

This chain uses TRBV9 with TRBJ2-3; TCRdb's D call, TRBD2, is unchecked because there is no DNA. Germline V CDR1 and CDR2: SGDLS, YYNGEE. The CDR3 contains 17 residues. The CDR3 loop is CASSGRSGTKLTDTQYF.

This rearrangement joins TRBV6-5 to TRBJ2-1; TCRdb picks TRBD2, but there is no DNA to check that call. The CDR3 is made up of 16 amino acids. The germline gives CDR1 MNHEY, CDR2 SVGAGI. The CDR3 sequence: CASSYVSSGDYSEQFF.

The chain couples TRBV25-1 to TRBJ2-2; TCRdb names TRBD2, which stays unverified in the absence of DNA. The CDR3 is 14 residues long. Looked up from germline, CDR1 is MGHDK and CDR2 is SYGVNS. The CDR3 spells CASSEAGRTGELFF.

The CDR3 region is CASSSTGPGGNQPQHF. The chain links TRBV12-3 or TRBV12-4 to TRBJ1-5; TCRdb proposes TRBD1, but this gene call is untestable without DNA. This CDR3 has 16 amino acids.

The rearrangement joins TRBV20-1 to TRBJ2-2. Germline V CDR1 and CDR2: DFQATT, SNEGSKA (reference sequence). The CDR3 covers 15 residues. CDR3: CSARDFGDRTGELFF.

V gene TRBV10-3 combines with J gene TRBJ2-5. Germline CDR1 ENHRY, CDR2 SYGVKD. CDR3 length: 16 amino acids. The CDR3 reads CAIRRGESEYQETQYF.

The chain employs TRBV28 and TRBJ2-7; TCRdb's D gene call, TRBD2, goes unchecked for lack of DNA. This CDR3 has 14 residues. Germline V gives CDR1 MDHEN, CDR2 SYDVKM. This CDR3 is CASRRLAGGYEQYF.

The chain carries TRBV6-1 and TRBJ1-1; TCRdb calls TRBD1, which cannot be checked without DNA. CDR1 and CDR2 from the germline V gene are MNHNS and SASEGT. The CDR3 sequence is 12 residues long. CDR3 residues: CASTPADTEAFF.

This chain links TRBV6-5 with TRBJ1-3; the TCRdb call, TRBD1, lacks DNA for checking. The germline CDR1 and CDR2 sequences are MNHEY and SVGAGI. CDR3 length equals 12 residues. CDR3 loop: CASRDGRNTIYF.

The CDR3 here is CASSLVGTGRNEQYF. The chain combines TRBV5-1 with TRBJ2-7; TCRdb indicates TRBD1, and absent DNA this call remains unverified. This CDR3 is 15 amino acids long. Looked up from germline, CDR1 is SGHRS and CDR2 is YFSETQ.

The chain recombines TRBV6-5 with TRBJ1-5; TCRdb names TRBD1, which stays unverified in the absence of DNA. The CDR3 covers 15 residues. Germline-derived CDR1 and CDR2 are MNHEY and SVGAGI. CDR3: CASSSTGGTGQPQHF.

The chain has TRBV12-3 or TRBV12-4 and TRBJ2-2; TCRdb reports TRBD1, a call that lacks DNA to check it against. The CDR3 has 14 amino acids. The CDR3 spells CASTGQGWIGELFF.

The CDR3 protein is CASSQEVWGRTTGTTQYF. The chain employs TRBV4-1 and TRBJ2-3; the TCRdb D gene call, TRBD1, has no DNA to confirm it. This CDR3 has 18 amino acids. Germline CDR1 MGHRA, CDR2 YSYEKL.

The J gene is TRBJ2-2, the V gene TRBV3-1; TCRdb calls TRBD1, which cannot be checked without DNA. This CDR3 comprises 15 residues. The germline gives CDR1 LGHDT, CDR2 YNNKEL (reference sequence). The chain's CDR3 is CASSHENRVTGELFF. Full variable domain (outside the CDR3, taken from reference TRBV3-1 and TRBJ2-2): DTAVSQTPKYLVTQMGNDKSIKCEQNLGHDTMYWYKQDSKKFLKIMFSYNNKELIINETVPNRFSPKSPDKAHLNLHINSLELGDSAVYFCASSHENRVTGELFFGEGSRLTVL.

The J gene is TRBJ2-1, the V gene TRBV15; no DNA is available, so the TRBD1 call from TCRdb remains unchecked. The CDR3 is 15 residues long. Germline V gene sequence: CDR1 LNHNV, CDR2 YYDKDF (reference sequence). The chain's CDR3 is CATSRVGASNNEQFF.

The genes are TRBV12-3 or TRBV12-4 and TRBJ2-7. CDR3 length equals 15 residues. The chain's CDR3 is CASRSGYEISYEQYF.

This CDR3 reads CASCPQFTGELFF. The chain employs TRBV5-1 and TRBJ2-2; TCRdb calls TRBD1, which cannot be checked without DNA. There are 13 residues in the CDR3. The germline V gene encodes CDR1 SGHRS and CDR2 YFSETQ.